A selection of T cell receptor beta chains follows, all from one sample in a study of shared clonotypes between healthy human individuals. The data were produced by immunoSEQ multiplex PCR, yet TCRdb's version contains in-frame clones alone and is incomplete. The sample yields about 2.1 million clones, 93% seen once. Sequencing was performed on naive CD8+ T cells from PBMCs. The receptors shown here come from a young man in good health. Some clones in this sample may be carry-over from other donors' samples. CDR3s include the opening cysteine and the closing phenylalanine or tryptophan. The order of the fields is V gene, J gene, D gene, CDR3 DNA, CDR3 protein. The D gene is left open where the match is weak.

V gene: TRBV28; J gene: TRBJ1-5; D gene: .; CDR3 DNA: TGTGCCAGCAGTTTAGGCGACAGGAAGAGACAGCCCCAGCATTTT; CDR3 protein: CASSLGDRKRQPQHF
V gene: TRBV6-1; J gene: TRBJ2-7; D gene: .; CDR3 DNA: TGTGCCAGCAGGGGGACATGGAGGGACGAGCAGTACTTC; CDR3 protein: CASRGTWRDEQYF
V gene: TRBV7-6; J gene: TRBJ2-7; D gene: TRBD1; CDR3 DNA: TGTGCCAGCAGCCCCAGGACAGGGGACTACGAGCAGTACTTC; CDR3 protein: CASSPRTGDYEQYF
V gene: TRBV7-2; J gene: TRBJ1-2; D gene: .; CDR3 DNA: TGTGCCAGCAGCTTCAGGGAGGAGAATGGCTACACCTTC; CDR3 protein: CASSFREENGYTF
V gene: TRBV9; J gene: TRBJ2-7; D gene: TRBD2; CDR3 DNA: TGTGCCAGCAGCCGGAGCGGGAGGGCCGTCGAGCAGTACTTC; CDR3 protein: CASSRSGRAVEQYF
V gene: TRBV4-1; J gene: TRBJ2-2; D gene: TRBD2; CDR3 DNA: TGCGCCAGCAGCCAAGAGAACGGCGGGAGAGAGACCGGGGAGCTGTTTTTT; CDR3 protein: CASSQENGGRETGELFF
V gene: TRBV10-1; J gene: TRBJ2-7; D gene: .; CDR3 DNA: TGCGCCAGCAGTCGGCCGCTTGGGGAAAGCTCCTACGAGCAGTACTTC; CDR3 protein: CASSRPLGESSYEQYF
V gene: TRBV27; J gene: TRBJ2-5; D gene: .; CDR3 DNA: TGTGCCAGCAGTTTTGGTAGACTTTATACCCAGTACTTC; CDR3 protein: CASSFGRLYTQYF
V gene: TRBV15; J gene: TRBJ1-1; D gene: .; CDR3 DNA: TGTGCCACCAGTTACTCCACAGGGAACACTGAAGCTTTCTTT; CDR3 protein: CATSYSTGNTEAFF
V gene: TRBV27; J gene: TRBJ2-7; D gene: .; CDR3 DNA: TGTGCCAGCAAAAGGGGCAGGGGCTTGCACGAGCAGTACTTC; CDR3 protein: CASKRGRGLHEQYF
V gene: TRBV2; J gene: TRBJ1-5; D gene: TRBD1; CDR3 DNA: TGTGCCAGCAAGGGGAAGACAGGGGGCACGGATCAGCCCCAGCATTTT; CDR3 protein: CASKGKTGGTDQPQHF
V gene: TRBV4-3; J gene: TRBJ2-2; D gene: TRBD2; CDR3 DNA: TGCGCCAGCAGCCAAGACTGGGGGGAGGGCACCGGGGAGCTGTTTTTT; CDR3 protein: CASSQDWGEGTGELFF
V gene: TRBV5-1; J gene: TRBJ2-7; D gene: .; CDR3 DNA: TGCGCCAGCAGCTTGGCCGGAATAGCCTACGAGCAGTACTTC; CDR3 protein: CASSLAGIAYEQYF
V gene: TRBV9; J gene: TRBJ2-7; D gene: TRBD2; CDR3 DNA: TGTGCCAGCAGCGTGGGAGGGACTAGCGGTTACGAGCAGTACTTC; CDR3 protein: CASSVGGTSGYEQYF
V gene: TRBV5-4; J gene: TRBJ2-3; D gene: .; CDR3 DNA: TGTGCCAGCAGCTTGCCCGGAGGCACAGATACGCAGTATTTT; CDR3 protein: CASSLPGGTDTQYF